What follows describes a single T cell receptor (beta chain). These data come from a study of memory CD4+ T cells and cytomegalovirus serostatus. Sequencing used immunoSEQ multiplex PCR; TCRdb keeps in-frame clones, though not all of them. This sample yields tens of thousands of clones, of which 60% to 85% are seen a single time; under 8% belongs to the top ten. The V and J ends lost 2 bases and 1 base respectively, with 6 bases between them. Germline V gene sequence: CDR1 SEHNR, CDR2 FQNEAQ (reference sequence). CDR3 length equals 14 residues. Single viable CD3+CD4+CD8-CD45RO+ cells were sorted as the memory CD4+ T cells.

Material: memory CD4+ T cells from blood. V usage is TRBV7-9 and J usage is TRBJ1-3; D remains ambiguous. This receptor was identified in an adult in good health and CMV-seronegative. For the CDR3, the DNA is TGTGCCAGCAGCTTATCTGGGTCTGGAAACACCATATATTTT. Protein sequence: CASSLSGSGNTIYF.